This T cell receptor beta chain was sequenced during a study of blood T cells in healthy people across ages. Through a sample-barcoded 5' primer and a J-beta primer mix, a second PCR was run for roughly 6 to 11 cycles. TCRdb reprocessed the 5' RACE reads via MiXCR and lists one record per CDR3 protein. The sample has 1,300,000 or so distinct CDR3 sequences, roughly 60% seen once. Sequenced: blood. The sequence was collected from a man in his late teens or twenties in good health.

In DNA form, the CDR3 reads TGTGCCAGCGGAGGTTACTTTGGTGGCTACACCTTC. Translating it yields CASGGYFGGYTF. The chain recombines TRBV6-2 or TRBV6-3 with TRBJ1-2; D not resolved. The CDR3 has 12 amino acids. Trimming removed 8 bases at V and 7 bases at J, with 14 bases between. CDR1 is MNHEY, CDR2 SVGEGT, per germline.